This section outlines one TCR beta chain sequence together with its context. Antigen unknown. The sample is drawn from a study of T cell repertoires in cytomegalovirus infection. As for the study in general: Epitope selection comprised recently identified HLA-C-restricted CMV epitopes and well-studied HLA-B-restricted CMV epitopes. CMV infection plus the matching HLA type was flagged by public TCR beta signatures. Notes on the study in general: What dominated the ex vivo response were HLA-C-restricted CMV-specific TCR beta clonotypes. There were carriers of CMV plus the relevant HLA, and cumulative public TCR beta family frequency identified them.

V lost 5 bases and J lost 4, with 9 bases in between. Germline V gene sequence: CDR1 LNHNV, CDR2 YYDKDF (reference sequence). This CDR3 comprises 14 residues. TCRdb analysed the reads with MiXCR anew, one entry per CDR3 protein. The sample consists of 230,000 or so distinct CDR3 sequences, 38% of them appearing once. Specimen: CD8+ T cells from cultured PBMCs, collected from culture after CMV antigen stimulation. This receptor was obtained from a human donor in good health (CMV status not recorded). Some clones in this sample may be carry-over from other donors' samples. This chain uses TRBV15 with TRBJ2-6; D is ambiguous. The CDR3 bases are TGTGCCACCAGCGGTAGGTCGGGGGCCAACGTCCTGACTTTC. Protein sequence: CATSGRSGANVLTF.